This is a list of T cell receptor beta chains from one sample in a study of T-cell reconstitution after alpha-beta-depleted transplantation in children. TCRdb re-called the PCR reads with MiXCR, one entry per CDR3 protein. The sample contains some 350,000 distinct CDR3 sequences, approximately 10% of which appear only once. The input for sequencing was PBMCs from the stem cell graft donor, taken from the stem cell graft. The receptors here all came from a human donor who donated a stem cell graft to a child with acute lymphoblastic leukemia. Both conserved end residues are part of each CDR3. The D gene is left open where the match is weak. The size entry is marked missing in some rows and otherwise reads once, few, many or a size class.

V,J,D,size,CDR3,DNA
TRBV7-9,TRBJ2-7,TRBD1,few,CASSTSGQLSYEQYF,TGTGCCAGCAGCACCTCGGGACAGCTCTCCTACGAGCAGTACTTC
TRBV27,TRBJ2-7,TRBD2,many,CASSLSIGGIYEQYF,TGTGCCAGCAGTTTATCGATCGGGGGGATCTACGAGCAGTACTTC
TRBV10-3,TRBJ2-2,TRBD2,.,CATNSITSGRPNTGELFF,TGTGCCACCAACTCGATTACTAGCGGGAGACCGAACACCGGGGAGCTGTTTTTT
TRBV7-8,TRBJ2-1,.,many,CASSLALNNEQFF,TGTGCCAGCAGCTTAGCACTAAACAATGAGCAGTTCTTC
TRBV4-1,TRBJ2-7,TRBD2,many,CASSQEPGRADEQYF,TGCGCCAGCAGCCAAGAGCCCGGGAGGGCTGACGAGCAGTACTTC
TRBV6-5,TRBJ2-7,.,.,CASSYRQGYEQYF,TGTGCCAGCAGTTATCGGCAGGGCTACGAGCAGTACTTC
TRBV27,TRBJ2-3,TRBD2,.,CASSSLQGVAGDWDTQYF,TGTGCCAGCAGTTCACTACAAGGCGTAGCGGGAGATTGGGATACGCAGTATTTT
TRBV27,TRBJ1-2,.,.,CAISFLEGNGYTF,TGTGCCATCAGTTTTTTGGAGGGGAACGGCTACACCTTC
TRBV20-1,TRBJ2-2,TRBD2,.,CSARVLAGGPVGELFF,TGCAGTGCTAGAGTACTAGCGGGAGGGCCGGTCGGGGAGCTGTTTTTT
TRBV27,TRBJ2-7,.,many,CASSLSTGGTYEQYF,TGTGCCAGCAGTTTGAGTACAGGAGGGACCTACGAGCAGTACTTC
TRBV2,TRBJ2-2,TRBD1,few,CASCPPDRGPNTGELFF,TGTGCCAGCTGCCCCCCCGACAGGGGCCCGAACACCGGGGAGCTGTTTTTT
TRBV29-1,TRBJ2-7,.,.,CGVVLASASYEQYF,TGCGGCGTTGTGCTGGCTAGCGCTTCCTACGAGCAGTACTTC
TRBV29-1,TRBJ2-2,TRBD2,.,CSVVGSGRAANTGELFF,TGCAGCGTTGTGGGTAGCGGGAGGGCCGCAAACACCGGGGAGCTGTTTTTT
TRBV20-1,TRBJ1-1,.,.,CSDSLWSTEAFF,TGCAGTGATAGCCTCTGGAGCACTGAAGCTTTCTTT
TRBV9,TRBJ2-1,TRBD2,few,CASSVSGLAGEHEQFF,TGTGCCAGCAGCGTGAGCGGCCTAGCGGGAGAGCATGAGCAGTTCTTC
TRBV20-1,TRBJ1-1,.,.,CSARESGRGTEAFF,TGCAGTGCTAGAGAATCTGGTAGGGGCACTGAAGCTTTCTTT
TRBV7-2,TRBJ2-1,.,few,CASRSLGGPYNEQFF,TGTGCCAGCAGGTCTCTAGGAGGGCCCTACAATGAGCAGTTCTTC
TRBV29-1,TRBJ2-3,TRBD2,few,CSVEDGGYSGRADTQYF,TGCAGCGTTGAAGATGGGGGATATAGCGGGAGGGCAGATACGCAGTATTTT
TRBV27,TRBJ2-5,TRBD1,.,CASRPTLEGDRVGQYF,TGTGCCAGCAGACCGACCCTCGAGGGGGACAGGGTGGGCCAGTACTTC
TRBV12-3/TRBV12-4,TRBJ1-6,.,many,CASSSGRDNSPLHF,TGTGCCAGCAGTTCCGGGAGGGACAATTCACCCCTCCACTTT
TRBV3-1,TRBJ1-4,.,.,CASSHADSLNEKLFF,TGTGCCAGCAGCCACGCCGACAGCCTCAATGAAAAACTGTTTTTT
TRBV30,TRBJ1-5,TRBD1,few,CAWSSQGEQPQHF,TGTGCCTGGAGTTCGCAGGGGGAGCAGCCCCAGCATTTT
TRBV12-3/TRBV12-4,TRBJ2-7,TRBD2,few,CASSRSGGAYEQYF,TGTGCCAGCAGCCGTAGCGGGGGGGCCTACGAGCAGTACTTC
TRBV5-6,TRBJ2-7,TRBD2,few,CASSLTSRTSGRFDEQYF,TGTGCCAGCAGCTTGACCTCAAGGACTAGCGGGAGGTTCGACGAGCAGTACTTC
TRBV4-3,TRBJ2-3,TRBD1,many,CASSQVSGGADTQYF,TGCGCCAGCAGCCAAGTGTCAGGGGGCGCGGATACGCAGTATTTT
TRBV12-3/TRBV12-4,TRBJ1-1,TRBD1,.,CASSSTGDSAFF,TGTGCCAGCAGTTCTACAGGGGATTCCGCTTTCTTT
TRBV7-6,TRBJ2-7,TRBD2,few,CASSFTSGSEQYF,TGTGCCAGCAGCTTTACTAGCGGGAGCGAGCAGTACTTC
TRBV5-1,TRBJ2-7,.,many,CASSLGRLGNAEQYF,TGCGCCAGCAGCTTGGGTAGACTAGGAAACGCCGAGCAGTACTTC
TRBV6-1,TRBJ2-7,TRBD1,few,CASTWTGGDEQYF,TGTGCCAGCACCTGGACAGGGGGCGACGAGCAGTACTTC
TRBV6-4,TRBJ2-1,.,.,CASSDRLFSSYNEQFF,TGTGCCAGCAGTGACCGCCTCTTCAGCTCCTACAATGAGCAGTTCTTC
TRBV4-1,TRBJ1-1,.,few,CASRRMQYTEAFF,TGCGCCAGCAGGCGAATGCAATACACTGAAGCTTTCTTT
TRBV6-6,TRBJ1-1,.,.,CASSSGRPNTEAFF,TGTGCCAGCAGTTCCGGCCGACCGAACACTGAAGCTTTCTTT
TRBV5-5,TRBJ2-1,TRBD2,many,CASSLSSGGEQFF,TGTGCCAGCAGCTTGTCTAGCGGGGGGGAGCAGTTCTTC
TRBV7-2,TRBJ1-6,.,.,CASSLGSGSPLHF,TGTGCCAGCAGCTTAGGATCAGGTTCACCCCTCCACTTT
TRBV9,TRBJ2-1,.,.,CASSVGSGITPYNERFF,.
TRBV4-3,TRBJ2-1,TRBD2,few,CASSQDRLAVDEQFF,TGCGCCAGCAGCCAAGATCGCCTAGCGGTGGATGAGCAGTTCTTC
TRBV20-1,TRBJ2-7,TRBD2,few,CSAYRPGLGSSYEQYF,TGCAGTGCTTACCGGCCGGGACTAGGCAGCTCCTACGAGCAGTACTTC
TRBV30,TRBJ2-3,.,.,CAWTPRDSPSDTQYF,TGTGCCTGGACCCCGAGAGACAGTCCTAGCGATACGCAGTATTTT
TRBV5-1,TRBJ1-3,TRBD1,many,CASSLGTGNSGNTIYF,TGCGCCAGCAGCTTGGGGACAGGGAACTCTGGAAACACCATATATTTT
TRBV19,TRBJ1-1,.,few,CATKSQGSGTEAFF,TGTGCCACCAAATCCCAGGGGAGCGGCACTGAAGCTTTCTTT
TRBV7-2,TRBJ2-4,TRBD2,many,CASSLAATSGRMNIQYF,TGTGCCAGCAGCTTAGCGGCTACTAGCGGGAGAATGAACATTCAGTACTTC